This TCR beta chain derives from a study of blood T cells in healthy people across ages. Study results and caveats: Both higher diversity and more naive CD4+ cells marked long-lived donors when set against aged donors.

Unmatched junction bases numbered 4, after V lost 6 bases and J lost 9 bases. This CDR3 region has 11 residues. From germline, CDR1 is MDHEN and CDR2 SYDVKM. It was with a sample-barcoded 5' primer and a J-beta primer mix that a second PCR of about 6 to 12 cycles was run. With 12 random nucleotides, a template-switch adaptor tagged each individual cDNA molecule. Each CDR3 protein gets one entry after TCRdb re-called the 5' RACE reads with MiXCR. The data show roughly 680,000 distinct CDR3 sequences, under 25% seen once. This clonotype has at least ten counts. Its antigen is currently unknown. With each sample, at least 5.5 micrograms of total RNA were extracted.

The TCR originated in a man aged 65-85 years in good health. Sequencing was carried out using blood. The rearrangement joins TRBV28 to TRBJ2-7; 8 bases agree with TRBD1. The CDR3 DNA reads TGTGCCAGCAGAGACAGGGGAAGGCAGTACTTC. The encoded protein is CASRDRGRQYF.